This T cell receptor (beta chain) was recovered during a study of Ad26.COV2.S vaccination and SARS-CoV-2 variants. Study-wide results and caveats: In TCR breadth and depth analyses, total T cell responses may have been underestimated. Recipients of vaccine and of placebo showed similar breadth of their non-spike TCR repertoires. The breadth of spike-specific CD8+ and CD4+ T cell responses after vaccination was reportedly substantial. Placebo recipients had lower spike-specific TCR breadth than vaccine recipients.

About this clone: Its target is unknown.

The CDR3 length is 16 residues. CDR1 SGHVS and CDR2 FQNEAQ come from the germline V gene. Unmatched junction bases numbered 9, after V lost 5 bases and J lost 2 bases. Profiling relied on immunoSEQ multiplex PCR, and the TCRdb table lists in-frame clones only, not all of them. The sample has more than 150,000 clones; roughly 87% are singletons. The receptor's source is a human donor who had recovered from COVID-19. V gene TRBV7-8 combines with J gene TRBJ2-7; 10 bases line up with TRBD1. Sample: peripheral blood, taken after recovery from COVID-19. The CDR3 is CASSAGRDRGAYEQYF. CDR3 DNA: TGTGCCAGCAGCGCTGGCCGGGACAGGGGAGCCTACGAGCAGTACTTC.